A single T cell receptor beta chain is shown here with its context. The sample comes from a study of CXCR3-negative and CXCR3-positive naive CD8 T cells. Via 5' RACE with UMI labels, TRB cDNA libraries were prepared. Reanalyzing the 5' RACE reads, TCRdb keeps one entry per CDR3 protein, without DNA. This listing includes more than 45,000 distinct CDR3 sequences. The CDR3 consists of 15 residues. CDR1 is LNHDA and CDR2 is SQIVND in the germline V gene (reference sequence). The source is a human donor in good health. Some clones in this sample may be carry-over from other donors' samples. Sequencing input: memory CD8+ T cells from blood. This chain connects TRBV19 to TRBJ2-1; TCRdb lists TRBD1, though no DNA is available to test this call. CDR3 region: CASCPDGSSYNEQFF.